This T cell receptor (beta chain) was recovered during a study of Ad26.COV2.S vaccination and SARS-CoV-2 variants. This clone appeared once. The CDR3 has 16 residues. In germline, CDR1 is ENHRY, CDR2 SYGVKD. V was pared by 4 bases and J by 4 bases, with 14 bases between. Produced via immunoSEQ multiplex PCR; TCRdb's table is partial and in-frame only. The data contain about 400,000 clones, 89% of them seen just once; the ten biggest clones take up around 1.8%. Treatment in this sample: about 20 received Ad26.COV2.S at low or high dose, single or two shots; about 5 received placebo; per-sample allocation not given. Sampling occurred on day 63 after the first vaccine or placebo injection.

The receptor's source is a person aged 18-65 years who received the Ad26.COV2.S COVID-19 vaccine or a placebo. The input for sequencing was peripheral blood, taken in a trial of Ad26.COV2.S vaccine versus placebo. The chain uses TRBV10-3 and TRBJ1-6; D is unresolved. As DNA, the CDR3 is TGTGCCATCAGTGCAGCCCGGCAGACGTATAATTCACCCCTCCACTTT. Translated: CAISAARQTYNSPLHF.